Below, one TCR beta chain is given with its context. Its antigen is unknown. At one end the junction does not follow the germline gene, possibly because of a read error. RNA was extracted from bulk tissue without any cell sorting. The CDR3 consists of 15 residues. The library came from three nested PCR rounds adapted from ARM-PCR protocols. TCRdb passed the multiplex PCR reads through MiXCR, listing each CDR3 protein once. The data hold 120,000 or so distinct CDR3 sequences, with 66% observed a single time. This entry belongs to a study of tumor and adjacent non-tumor tissue in lung cancer. Findings and limits, study-wide: Higher tumor TCR diversity was associated with shorter survival.

The chain combines TRBV12-3 or TRBV12-4 with TRBJ2-3, with D perhaps TRBD1 (6 bases). This receptor was taken from a young man with non-small cell lung cancer. What was sequenced was lung tumor tissue. The CDR3 is CASSSYRAPADTQYF. The DNA of the CDR3 is TGTGCGAGCAGTTCATACAGGGCCCCCGCAGATACGCAGTATTTT.